This T cell receptor beta chain was recorded in a study of shared T cell receptors in the human thymus. Sequenced by immunoSEQ multiplex PCR; TCRdb stores in-frame clones only, minus some. Here the sample spans about 610,000 clones, 88% being singletons. The CDR3 consists of 18 residues. The same sample was also studied in work on human thymus T cells. That source adds: Among thymic and blood repertoires, usage of V and J genes appeared biased.

The material sequenced was thymocytes. The rearrangement uses TRBV21-1 and TRBJ2-2; the table gives TRBD1 as D, unverified against the DNA. TRBV21-1 counts as a pseudogene. This TCR derives from a boy under two years old with a congenital heart defect. DNA for the CDR3: TGTGCCAGCAGCAACCAACCCGGGGGACAGGGGTTCAACGGGGAGCTGTTTTTT. Protein product: CASSNQPGGQGFNGELFF.